This TCR beta chain was captured by sequencing in a study of blood T cell repertoires in COVID-19. For the study at large: Researchers got acute and convalescent COVID-19 samples from the United States, Italy and Spain. From T cells, B-cell-depleted T cells, or PBMCs came the material, which was cDNA or gDNA.

J was trimmed by 11 bases and V by 5 bases; bases with no gene match: 17. The CDR3 runs 17 residues. Germline V CDR1 and CDR2: MNHNY, SVGAGI (reference sequence). In the original analysis: Estimation of nucleated cell counts was performed using reference gene primer amplification. Generated by immunoSEQ multiplex PCR, the TCRdb table keeps only in-frame clones and is missing some. Clone size and V and J calls were adopted from that table, with D and trimming inferred from the DNA. Of over 95,000 clones in the sample, around 90% are singletons; the top ten hold roughly 4.4%. This clone was seen just once.

The clonotype comes from a woman in her forties or fifties with acute or convalescent COVID-19. Sequencing was carried out using peripheral blood. The chain is built from TRBV6-6 and TRBJ1-6, with 8 bases that match TRBD1. The CDR3 protein is CASSPLLSTGATAPLHF. For the CDR3, the DNA is TGTGCCAGCAGTCCACTCTTATCGACAGGGGCGACTGCACCCCTCCACTTT.